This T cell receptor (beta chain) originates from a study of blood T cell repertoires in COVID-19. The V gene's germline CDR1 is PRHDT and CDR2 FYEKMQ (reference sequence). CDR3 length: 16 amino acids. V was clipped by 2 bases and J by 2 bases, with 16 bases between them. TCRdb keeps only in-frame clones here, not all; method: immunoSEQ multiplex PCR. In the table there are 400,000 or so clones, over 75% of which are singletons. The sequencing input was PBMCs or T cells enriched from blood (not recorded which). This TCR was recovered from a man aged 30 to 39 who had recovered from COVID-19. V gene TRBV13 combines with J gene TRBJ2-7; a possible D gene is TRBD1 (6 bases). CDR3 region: CASSLRWTEGTYEQYF. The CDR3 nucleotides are TGTGCCAGCAGCTTACGCTGGACAGAAGGAACCTACGAGCAGTACTTC.